The 14 T cell receptor beta chains below all came from one sample that was sequenced in a study of OX40 agonist ivuxolimab in advanced cancers. Only in-frame clones appear in the TCRdb table, and some are missing; sequencing was by immunoSEQ multiplex PCR. The sample comprises 65,000 to 95,000 clones, under 95% of which are singletons, and roughly 9.6% rests with the top ten. The material was CD4+ or CD8+ T cells sorted from blood, obtained in a trial of the OX40 agonist ivuxolimab. All receptors derive from an adult with an advanced solid tumor such as melanoma, head and neck, liver or kidney cancer.

This clone was recorded only once. The V gene is TRBV5-6, the J gene TRBJ2-7, with D hard to call. Trimming cost V 0 bases and J 5 bases, with 6 bases left between them. Germline CDR1 is SGHDT and CDR2 is YYEEEE. The CDR3 runs 12 residues. The CDR3 spells CASSLAVHEQYF. In nucleotides, the CDR3 is TGTGCCAGCAGCTTGGCCGTCCACGAGCAGTACTTC.

The V call is TRBV9, the J call TRBJ2-3; the D call may be TRBD1 or TRBD2 (6 bases each). Germline CDR1 and CDR2: SGDLS and YYNGEE. The CDR3 is made up of 14 amino acids. Deletions cut 3 bases from V and 1 base from J, with 9 bases between. CDR3 region: CASSGGAGTDTQYF. The CDR3 DNA follows: TGTGCCAGCAGCGGGGGGGCAGGCACAGATACGCAGTATTTT.

The chain couples TRBV6-4 to TRBJ2-1; 8 nucleotides match TRBD1. In germline, CDR1 is MRHNA, CDR2 SNTAGT. The V and J ends lost 4 bases and 4 bases, in that order; junction bases with no gene match: 9. The CDR3 length is 16 residues. This CDR3 is CASSASGQGMYNEQFF. CDR3 nucleotide sequence: TGTGCCAGCAGTGCCTCAGGACAGGGAATGTACAATGAGCAGTTCTTC.

The J gene is TRBJ2-1, the V gene TRBV7-9, with 10 bases fitting TRBD2. Unmatched junction bases numbered 4, after V lost 3 bases and J lost 5 bases. Germline V lookup: CDR1 SEHNR, CDR2 FQNEAQ (reference sequence). The CDR3 loop spans 15 amino acids. CDR3 region: CASSFSGGVHNEQFF. The CDR3 DNA is TGTGCCAGCAGCTTCAGCGGGGGGGTACACAATGAGCAGTTCTTC.

The chain combines TRBV29-1 with TRBJ1-1, with D maybe TRBD1 (6 bases). The V end was cut by 6 bases, the J end by 6 bases, with 26 bases between. Germline CDR1 reads SQVTM; CDR2 reads ANQGSEA. There are 16 residues in the CDR3. CDR3 nucleotide sequence: TGCAGCGTGCCCCCCGGGGGCATGCGGAGGGAACCTGAAGCTTTCTTT. Translation: CSVPPGGMRREPEAFF.

The rearrangement joins TRBV5-1 to TRBJ2-3; TRBD2 might be the D (5 bases). In germline, CDR1 is SGHRS, CDR2 YFSETQ. With 2 bases removed from V and 10 bases from J, the gap between germline ends came to 20 bases. The CDR3 runs 15 residues. CDR3 nucleotide sequence: TGCGCCAGCAGCTTCGAGGGTATGTCCTATCATTCGCAGTATTTT. Translated: CASSFEGMSYHSQYF.

The chain joins TRBV27 to TRBJ2-7, with D possibly matching TRBD2 (6 bases). Germline-derived CDR1 and CDR2 are MNHEY and SMNVEV (reference sequence). The CDR3 is made up of 13 amino acids. Trimming shortened V by 3 bases and J by 5 bases, and 11 bases separated the two germline ends. The DNA for the CDR3 is TGTGCCAGCAGTTTCGGGGGTGGCAACGAGCAGTACTTC. This codes for CASSFGGGNEQYF.

The chain employs TRBV28 and TRBJ1-1, with a possible D match to TRBD1 (6 bases). Germline-derived CDR1 and CDR2 are MDHEN and SYDVKM. V lost 3 bases, J lost 5 bases, and 10 bases lay in between. This CDR3 is built from 13 residues. In DNA, the CDR3 is TGTGCCAGCAGTTTGCAACAGGGAACTGAAGCTTTCTTT. This translates into CASSLQQGTEAFF.

This sequence joins TRBV6-5 and TRBJ2-7; tentatively, D is TRBD1 or TRBD2 (5 bases each). Looked up from germline, CDR1 is MNHEY and CDR2 is SVGAGI. The CDR3 loop spans 14 amino acids. V gave up 7 bases and J gave up 5 bases, with 18 bases separating them. The CDR3 reads CASTTGPSPNEQYF. DNA for the CDR3: TGTGCCAGCACCACGGGGCCTTCTCCTAACGAGCAGTACTTC.

The rearrangement joins TRBV7-8 to TRBJ2-3; a weak D match, TRBD2 (5 bases). The CDR3 extends over 16 amino acids. Trimming left V 4 bases short and J 8 bases short, with 22 bases between. The germline V gene has CDR1 SGHVS and CDR2 FQNEAQ. CDR3 DNA: TGTGCCAGCAGCTCATTCCGGTCCCCTGCAGGAGGTACGCAGTATTTT. Protein sequence: CASSSFRSPAGGTQYF.

The genes are TRBV4-1 and TRBJ2-7; 9 bases agree with TRBD2. Losses at the gene ends were 4 bases for V and 3 bases for J; bases not matched to a gene: 7. In germline, CDR1 is MGHRA, CDR2 YSYEKL. The CDR3 contains 15 residues. The CDR3 sequence: CASSRFSGGVYEQYF. The CDR3 DNA reads TGCGCCAGCAGCCGATTTAGCGGGGGAGTCTACGAGCAGTACTTC.

This rearrangement joins TRBV19 to TRBJ1-1; D is ambiguous. This CDR3 has 16 amino acids. Trimming removed 3 bases at V and 1 base at J, with 15 bases between. The germline V gene has CDR1 LNHDA and CDR2 SQIVND (reference sequence). The CDR3 spells CASSISMMAGNTEAFF. The DNA for the CDR3 is TGTGCCAGTAGTATCTCGATGATGGCGGGGAACACTGAAGCTTTCTTT. Based on the CDR3 plus reference TRBV19 and TRBJ1-1, the full variable domain is DGGITQSPKYLFRKEGQNVTLSCEQNLNHDAMYWYRQDPGQGLRLIYYSQIVNDFQKGDIAEGYSVSREKKESFPLTVTSAQKNPTAFYLCASSISMMAGNTEAFFGQGTRLTVV.

The gene calls are TRBV4-1 and TRBJ1-6; tentatively, D is TRBD1 (5 bases). This CDR3 contains 15 residues. From germline, CDR1 is MGHRA and CDR2 YSYEKL. V gave up 4 bases and J gave up 4 bases, with 11 bases separating them. CDR3 region: CASSPTGDYNSPLHF. As DNA, the CDR3 is TGCGCCAGCAGCCCAACAGGAGATTATAATTCACCCCTCCACTTT.

The CDR3 region is CASSIDREGAAPYEQYF. Here the CDR3 DNA reads TGTGCCAGTAGTATAGATCGGGAAGGGGCCGCTCCCTACGAGCAGTACTTC. The V and J genes are TRBV19 and TRBJ2-7, with D perhaps assigned TRBD1 or TRBD2 (5 bases each). Germline lookup yields CDR1 LNHDA and CDR2 SQIVND (reference sequence). CDR3 size: 17 residues. The germline V and J ends were trimmed by 0 bases and 2 bases, with 17 bases remaining between them.